These 10 T cell receptor beta chains originate from one sample sequenced in a study of blood T cells in healthy people across ages. For the second PCR, which ran for about 7 to 11 cycles, a sample-barcoded 5' primer and a J-beta primer mix were used. A single record per CDR3 protein comes from TCRdb applying MiXCR to the 5' RACE reads. The sample includes under 2,000,000 distinct CDR3 sequences, 40% to 55% of them seen just once. Sequenced input: blood. These receptors were obtained from a woman in her forties in good health.

This chain uses TRBV20-1 with TRBJ2-1; 15 bases map to TRBD2. The CDR3 runs 18 residues. Trimming cost V 5 bases and J 7 bases; bases outside gene matches: 15. Per the germline V gene, CDR1 is DFQATT and CDR2 is SNEGSKA (reference sequence). The CDR3 region has the DNA TGCAGTGCTCCGTGGACTAGCGGGGGGGCCTGGTTCGCAAATGAGCAGTTCTTC. The encoded protein is CSAPWTSGGAWFANEQFF.

This clonotype was counted only a few times. The V and J genes are TRBV11-2 and TRBJ2-1, with TRBD2 as a possible D gene (6 bases). The CDR3 sequence is 11 residues long. Per germline, CDR1 SGHAT and CDR2 FQNNGV. This CDR3 reads CQTGTHNEQFF. In nucleotides, the CDR3 is TGTCAAACCGGGACTCACAATGAGCAGTTCTTC. Variable domain in full (rest from reference TRBV11-2 and TRBJ2-1): EAGVAQSPRYKIIEKRQSVAFWCNPISGHATLYWYQQILGQGPKLLIQFQNNGVVDDSQLPKDRFSAERLKGVDSTLKIQPAKLEDSAVYLCQTGTHNEQFFGPGTRLTVL.

As to this clonotype: A junction boundary mismatches the germline segment, possibly from a read error. V usage is TRBV27 and J usage is TRBJ1-6, with a possible D match to TRBD1 (6 bases). Germline V gives CDR1 MNHEY, CDR2 SMNVEV (reference sequence). This CDR3 spans 13 amino acids. The CDR3 region has the DNA TGTGCCGGCAGTCGGAACAGGGACCCACCCCTCCACTTT. This encodes CAGSRNRDPPLHF.

This chain connects TRBV7-2 to TRBJ1-2; 9 bases fit TRBD1. The ends lost 1 base at V and 5 bases at J; junction bases unmatched: 5. This CDR3 is 15 amino acids long. Germline CDR1 and CDR2: SGHTA and FQGNSA. The CDR3 region has the DNA TGTGCCAGCAGCTTAGAAGGGACAGGGATTTATGGCTACACCTTC. This translates into CASSLEGTGIYGYTF. Variable domain in full (rest from reference TRBV7-2 and TRBJ1-2): GAGVSQSPSNKVTEKGKDVELRCDPISGHTALYWYRQSLGQGLEFLIYFQGNSAPDKSGLPSDRFSAERTGGSVSTLTIQRTQQEDSAVYLCASSLEGTGIYGYTFGSGTRLTVV.

This clonotype was counted only a few times. The J gene is TRBJ2-1, the V gene TRBV20-1; D not resolved. With 2 bases removed from V and 5 bases from J, the gap between germline ends came to 13 bases. This CDR3 is built from 14 residues. Germline-derived CDR1 and CDR2 are DFQATT and SNEGSKA (reference sequence). In DNA, the CDR3 is TGCAGTGCTAGAAAGAGACTTGCCGACAATGAGCAGTTCTTC. It is translated as CSARKRLADNEQFF.

Of note for this clonotype: Relative to the germline gene, one junction end is altered; a read error may explain this. The chain uses TRBV5-1 and TRBJ1-4, with D maybe TRBD1 (5 bases). From germline, CDR1 is SGHRS and CDR2 YFSETQ. This CDR3 is built from 16 residues. The CDR3 bases are TGTGCCAGCAGTCTCGTTCCGGGGCAGGGTAATGAAAAACTGTTTTTT. The encoded protein is CASSLVPGQGNEKLFF. Together with reference TRBV5-1 and TRBJ1-4, the CDR3 gives the full variable domain: KAGVTQTPRYLIKTRGQQVTLSCSPISGHRSVSWYQQTPGQGLQFLFEYFSETQRNKGNFPGRFSGRQFSNSRSEMNVSTLELGDSALYLCASSLVPGQGNEKLFFGSGTQLSVL.

This chain links TRBV20-1 with TRBJ1-1; D not resolved. CDR1 is DFQATT and CDR2 is SNEGSKA in the germline V gene (reference sequence). This CDR3 spans 13 amino acids. V was clipped by 6 bases and J by 5 bases, with 16 bases between them. CDR3 in DNA: TGCAGTGCCCCAAGGACCCCCACGACTGAAGCTTTCTTT. This codes for CSAPRTPTTEAFF.

The sample holds a few counts of this clonotype. The rearrangement uses TRBV7-2 and TRBJ2-7; no firm D call. The CDR3 is 14 residues long. In germline, CDR1 is SGHTA, CDR2 FQGNSA. V was trimmed by 6 bases and J by 3 bases, leaving 15 bases between them. CDR3: CASRFGPTNYEQYF. The DNA for the CDR3 is TGTGCCAGCAGGTTTGGCCCGACAAACTACGAGCAGTACTTC.

This chain links TRBV6-5 with TRBJ1-2, with 7 bases identical to TRBD1. The CDR3 runs to 14 residues. With 2 bases clipped from V and 4 bases from J, the junction kept 4 bases outside the gene matches. The V gene's germline CDR1 is MNHEY and CDR2 SVGAGI. This CDR3 reads CASSYAGTVYGYTF. For the CDR3, the DNA is TGTGCCAGCAGTTACGCCGGGACAGTCTATGGCTACACCTTC.

This clonotype was picked up a small number of times. The gene calls are TRBV12-3 or TRBV12-4 and TRBJ2-3; D call uncertain. The ends were cut back, 10 bases at V and 0 bases at J, with 11 bases in the middle. CDR3 length: 13 residues. CDR3: CATQDQSTDTQYF. CDR3 coding DNA: TGTGCCACCCAGGATCAAAGCACAGATACGCAGTATTTT.